This T cell receptor (beta chain) was obtained from a study of response to subunit inactivated influenza vaccine. Each CDR3 protein is one row after TCRdb ran MiXCR on the RT-PCR reads. This table has 250,000 to 350,000 distinct CDR3 sequences, 22% appearing once. The CDR3 length is 10 residues. Trimming stripped 2 bases from V and 12 bases from J, with 4 bases between. The germline V gene has CDR1 MDHEN and CDR2 SYDVKM. This chain connects TRBV28 to TRBJ1-4; D remains ambiguous. Sample: PBMCs from blood, taken approximately 20 months after vaccination. This sequence was found in a man aged 45 to 70 who received an inactivated influenza vaccine. This chain's CDR3 is CASSLVQLFF. CDR3 nucleotides: TGTGCCAGCAGTTTAGTCCAACTGTTTTTT.